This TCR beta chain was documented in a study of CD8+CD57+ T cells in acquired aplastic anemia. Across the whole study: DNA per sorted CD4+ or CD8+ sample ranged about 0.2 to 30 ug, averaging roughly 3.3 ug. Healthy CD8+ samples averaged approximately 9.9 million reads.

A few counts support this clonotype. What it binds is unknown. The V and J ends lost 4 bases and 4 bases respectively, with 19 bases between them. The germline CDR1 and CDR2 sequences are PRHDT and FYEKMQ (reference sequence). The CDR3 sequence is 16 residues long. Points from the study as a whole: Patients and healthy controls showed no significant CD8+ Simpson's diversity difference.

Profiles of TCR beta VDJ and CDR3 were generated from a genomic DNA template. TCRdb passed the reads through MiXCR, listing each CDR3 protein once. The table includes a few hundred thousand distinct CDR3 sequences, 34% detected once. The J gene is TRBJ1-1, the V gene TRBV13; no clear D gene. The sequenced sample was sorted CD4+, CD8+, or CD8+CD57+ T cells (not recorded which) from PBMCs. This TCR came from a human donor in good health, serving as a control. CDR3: CASSSRSRSFGTEAFF. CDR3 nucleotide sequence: TGTGCCAGCAGCTCCCGCAGCCGGAGTTTTGGCACTGAAGCTTTCTTT.